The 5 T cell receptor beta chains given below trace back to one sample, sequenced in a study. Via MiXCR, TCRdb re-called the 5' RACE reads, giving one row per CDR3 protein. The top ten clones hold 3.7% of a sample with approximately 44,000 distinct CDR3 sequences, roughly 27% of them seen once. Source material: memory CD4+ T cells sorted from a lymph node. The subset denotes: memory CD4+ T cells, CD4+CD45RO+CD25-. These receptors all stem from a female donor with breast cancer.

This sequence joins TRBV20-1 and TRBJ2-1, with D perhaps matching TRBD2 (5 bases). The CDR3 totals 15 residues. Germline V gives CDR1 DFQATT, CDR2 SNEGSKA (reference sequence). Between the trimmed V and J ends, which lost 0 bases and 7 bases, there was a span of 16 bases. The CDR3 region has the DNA TGCAGTGCTAGAGATCTGGAGGCTGATCTTAATGAGCAGTTCTTC. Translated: CSARDLEADLNEQFF.

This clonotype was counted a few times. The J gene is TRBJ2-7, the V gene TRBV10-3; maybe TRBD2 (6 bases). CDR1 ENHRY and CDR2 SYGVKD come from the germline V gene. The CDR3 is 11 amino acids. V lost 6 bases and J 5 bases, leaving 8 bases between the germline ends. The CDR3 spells CAIRGGHEQYF. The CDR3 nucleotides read TGTGCCATCAGAGGAGGGCACGAGCAGTACTTC.

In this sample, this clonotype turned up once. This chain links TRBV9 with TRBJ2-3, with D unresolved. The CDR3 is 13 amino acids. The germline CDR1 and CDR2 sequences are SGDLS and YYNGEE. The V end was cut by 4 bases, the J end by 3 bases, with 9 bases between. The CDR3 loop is CASSPPPTDTQYF. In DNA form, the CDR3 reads TGTGCCAGCAGCCCCCCCCCGACAGATACGCAGTATTTT.

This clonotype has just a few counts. The CDR3 nucleotides read TGTGCCAGCAGTCCTCCCGGAAATAGCGGGGACTACAATGAGCAGTTCTTC. Translation: CASSPPGNSGDYNEQFF. The genes are TRBV12-3 or TRBV12-4 and TRBJ2-1; TRBD2 matches 8 bases. CDR3 size: 17 residues. V dropped 5 bases and J dropped 3; count of bases not matched to a gene: 12.

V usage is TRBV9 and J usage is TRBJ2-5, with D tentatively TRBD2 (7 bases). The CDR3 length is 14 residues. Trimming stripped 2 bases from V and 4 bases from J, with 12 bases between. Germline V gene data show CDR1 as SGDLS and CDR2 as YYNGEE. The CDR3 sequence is CASSVNGGRETQYF. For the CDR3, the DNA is TGTGCCAGCAGCGTCAACGGGGGGCGAGAGACCCAGTACTTC.